The source of this T cell receptor (beta chain) is a study of OX40 agonist ivuxolimab in advanced cancers. Across the study: Intravenous ivuxolimab was administered to patients every 2 weeks at 0.01 to 10 mg/kg. Participants, 75% to 90% male, averaged roughly 55 years of age, ranging from roughly 20 to 80. Study-level points and caveats: CD4+ and CD8+ blood T cells expanded clonally by week 6 at 0.1 to 3.0 mg/kg. Expanded peripheral T-cell antigen specificity went undetermined.

CDR3 length: 15 amino acids. CDR1 and CDR2 (germline): SEHNR, FQNEAQ (reference sequence). V was cut by 1 base and J by 8 bases, with 17 bases left in between. In the case of this clone: Its cognate antigen is unknown.

Data came from immunoSEQ multiplex PCR; TCRdb stores just in-frame clones and leaves some out. Among fewer than 50,000 clones, about 87% were seen once, and the ten largest hold around 40%. Specimen: CD4+ or CD8+ T cells sorted from blood, collected in a trial of the OX40 agonist ivuxolimab. The genes are TRBV7-9 and TRBJ1-1; a weak D match, TRBD1 (6 bases). The receptor was isolated from an adult with an advanced solid tumor such as melanoma, head and neck, liver or kidney cancer. CDR3 nucleotide sequence: TGTGCCAGCAGCTTAGTTCCCGGGGGGCCTGCAGAAGCTTTCTTT. Its protein product is CASSLVPGGPAEAFF.